Sequencing of this T cell receptor beta chain was carried out in a study of OX40 agonist ivuxolimab in advanced cancers. Turning to the study itself: Three patients showed partial responses: one hepatocellular carcinoma and two cutaneous melanoma cases.

Sequencing was performed with immunoSEQ multiplex PCR; in TCRdb, only in-frame clones are kept and a portion is missing. The sample has roughly 71,000 clones, roughly 85% seen once. No patient had autoimmune disease or received systemic immunosuppression. Germline V gives CDR1 SGHNT, CDR2 YYREEE (reference sequence). V was clipped by 5 bases and J by 7 bases; unmatched bases: 7. The CDR3 consists of 15 residues. The receptor's source is an adult with an advanced solid tumor such as melanoma, head and neck, liver or kidney cancer. This material consisted of CD4+ or CD8+ T cells sorted from blood, taken in a trial of the OX40 agonist ivuxolimab. V usage is TRBV5-4 and J usage is TRBJ1-6; 9 nucleotides line up with TRBD1. CDR3 region: CASREGQGINSPLHF. Written as DNA, the CDR3 is TGTGCCAGCAGGGAGGGACAGGGCATAAATTCACCCCTCCACTTT.